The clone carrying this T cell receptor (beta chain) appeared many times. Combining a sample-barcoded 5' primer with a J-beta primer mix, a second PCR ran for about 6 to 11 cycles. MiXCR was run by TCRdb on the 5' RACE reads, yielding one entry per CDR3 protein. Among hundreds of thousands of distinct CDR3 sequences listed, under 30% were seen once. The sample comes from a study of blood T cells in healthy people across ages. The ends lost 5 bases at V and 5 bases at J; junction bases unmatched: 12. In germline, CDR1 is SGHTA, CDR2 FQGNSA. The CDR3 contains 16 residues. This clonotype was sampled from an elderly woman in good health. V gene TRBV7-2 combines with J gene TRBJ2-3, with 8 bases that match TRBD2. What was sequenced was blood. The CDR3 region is CASSLLGAGVKDTQYF. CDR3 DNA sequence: TGTGCCAGCAGCCTACTCGGAGCGGGGGTGAAAGATACGCAGTATTTT.